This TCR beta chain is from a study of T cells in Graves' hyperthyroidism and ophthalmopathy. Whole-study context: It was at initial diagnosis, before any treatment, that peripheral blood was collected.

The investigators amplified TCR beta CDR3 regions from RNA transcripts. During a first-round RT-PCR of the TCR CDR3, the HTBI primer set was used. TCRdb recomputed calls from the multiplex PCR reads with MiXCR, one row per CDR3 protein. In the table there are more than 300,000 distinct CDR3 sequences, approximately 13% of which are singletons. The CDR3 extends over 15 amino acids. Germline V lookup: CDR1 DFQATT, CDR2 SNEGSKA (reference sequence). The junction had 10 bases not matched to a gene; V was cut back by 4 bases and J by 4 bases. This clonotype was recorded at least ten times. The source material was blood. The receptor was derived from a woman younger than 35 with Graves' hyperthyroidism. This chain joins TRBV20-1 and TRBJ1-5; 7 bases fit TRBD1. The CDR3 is CSAKQGLRGNQPQHF. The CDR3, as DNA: TGCAGTGCTAAACAGGGGCTCCGTGGTAATCAGCCCCAGCATTTT.